This T cell receptor (beta chain) emerged from a study of T cell responses to AZD1222 COVID-19 vaccine. General study points: Repertoires were obtained only post-peak T cell response. The breadth and depth of Spike-specific TCRs increased once two AZD1222 doses had been given.

Germline V gene data show CDR1 as WNHNN and CDR2 as SYGVQD (reference sequence). V was clipped by 5 bases and J by 7 bases, with 14 bases between them. The CDR3 totals 13 residues. Of note for this clone: Antigen specificity is unknown.

Profiling relied on immunoSEQ multiplex PCR, and the TCRdb table lists in-frame clones only, not all of them. The table lists 130,000 or so clones, 80% to 95% of them singletons. The V gene is TRBV10-1, the J gene TRBJ2-5; D may be TRBD2 (5 bases). This sample comprised peripheral blood, obtained 28 days after the second AZD1222 dose. The TCR sequence derives from an adult who received the AZD1222 COVID-19 vaccine. The DNA for the CDR3 is TGCGCCAGCAGTCGGACTCCCGCCGGGACCCAGTACTTC. Translated: CASSRTPAGTQYF.